One and the same sample provided the 3 T cell receptor beta chains below, sequenced in a study of post-analysis software for immune sequencing data. Study-level results: Patients showed TRBV5-6, TRBV5-1 and TRBV20-1 among about five TRBV segments more frequent than in controls.

No antigen has been assigned to these receptors. TCR beta libraries were prepared from cDNA with unique molecular identifiers. From the PCR reads, TCRdb called clonotypes with MiXCR, one entry per CDR3 protein. The sample has roughly 800,000 distinct CDR3 sequences, around 42% seen once. The sequenced sample consisted of blood. These receptor sequences come from a girl between 5 and 17 years old with multiple sclerosis.

V gene TRBV19 combines with J gene TRBJ1-2, with 7 bases identical to TRBD1. CDR3 length equals 15 residues. The V segment lost 6 bases and the J segment 4 bases; nucleotides outside the gene matches: 11. Germline V gives CDR1 LNHDA, CDR2 SQIVND (reference sequence). The CDR3 bases are TGTGCCAGTAGCCCTCGGACAGGAGCCCCCTATGGCTACACCTTC. Protein product: CASSPRTGAPYGYTF.

The chain recombines TRBV20-1 with TRBJ2-7; 10 positions agree with TRBD2. This CDR3 comprises 16 residues. Germline V gene lookup returns CDR1 DFQATT and CDR2 SNEGSKA (reference sequence). The V segment lost 6 bases and the J segment 3 bases; nucleotides outside the gene matches: 14. CDR3 in DNA: TGCAGTGCCGAGGGGCTAGCGGGAGCCCTAGGCTACGAGCAGTACTTC. The encoded protein is CSAEGLAGALGYEQYF.

The chain combines TRBV4-1 with TRBJ2-5; the D call may be TRBD1 or TRBD2 (6 bases each). The J call is uncertain, as TRBJ2-7 better fits the DNA end. This CDR3 is built from 16 residues. CDR1 MGHRA and CDR2 YSYEKL come from the germline V gene. Here the CDR3 reads CASSQDGGQEPNEQYF. The CDR3 DNA is TGCGCCAGCAGCCAAGATGGGGGGCAGGAGCCAAACGAGCAGTACTTC.